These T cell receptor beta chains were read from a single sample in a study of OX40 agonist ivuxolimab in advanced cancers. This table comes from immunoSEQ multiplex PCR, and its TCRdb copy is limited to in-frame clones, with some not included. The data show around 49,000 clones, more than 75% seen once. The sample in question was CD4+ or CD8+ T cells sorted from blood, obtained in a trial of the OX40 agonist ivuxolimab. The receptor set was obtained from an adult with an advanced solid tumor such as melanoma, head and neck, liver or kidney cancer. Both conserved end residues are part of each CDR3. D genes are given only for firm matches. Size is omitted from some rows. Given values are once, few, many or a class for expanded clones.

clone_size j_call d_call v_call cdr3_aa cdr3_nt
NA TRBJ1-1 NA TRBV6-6 CASSFAATYTEAFF TGTGCCAGCAGTTTTGCCGCAACGTACACTGAAGCTTTCTTT
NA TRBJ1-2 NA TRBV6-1 CASSTWTEGYGYTF TGTGCCAGCAGTACCTGGACAGAGGGTTATGGCTACACCTTC
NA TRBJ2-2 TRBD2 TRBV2 CASSQTSFGPNTGELFF TGTGCCAGCAGTCAGACTAGCTTCGGGCCGAACACCGGGGAGCTGTTTTTT
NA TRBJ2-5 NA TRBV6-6 CASSRGGGRETQYF TGTGCCAGCAGTCGTGGGGGCGGGAGAGAGACCCAGTACTTC
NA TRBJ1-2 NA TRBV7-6 CASSSGEGYTF TGTGCCAGCAGCTCAGGAGAGGGCTACACCTTC
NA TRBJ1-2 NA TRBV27 CASSPNGVRGYTF TGTGCCAGCAGTCCAAACGGAGTGCGAGGCTACACCTTC
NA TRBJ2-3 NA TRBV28 CASSFGQRHTDTQYF TGTGCCAGCAGTTTTGGACAGAGACACACAGATACGCAGTATTTT
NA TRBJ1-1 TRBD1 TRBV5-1 CASGRRTGSTEAFF TGCGCCAGCGGTCGGAGGACAGGGAGTACTGAAGCTTTCTTT
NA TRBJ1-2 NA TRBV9 CASSVAGSIYGYTF TGTGCCAGCAGCGTAGCTGGCAGTATCTATGGCTACACCTTC
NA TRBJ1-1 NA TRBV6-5 CASSYSPGHLLGAFF TGTGCCAGCAGTTACTCACCGGGACACCTCCTGGGAGCTTTCTTT
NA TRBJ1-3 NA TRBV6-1 CASGVSGPSTSGNTIYF TGTGCCAGCGGTGTCAGTGGTCCTTCTACCTCTGGAAACACCATATATTTT
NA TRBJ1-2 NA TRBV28 CASSSGRGYTF TGTGCCAGCAGTTCAGGACGGGGCTACACCTTC
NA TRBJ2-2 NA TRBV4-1 CASSQVPDTGELFF TGCGCCAGCAGCCAAGTGCCTGACACCGGGGAGCTGTTTTTT
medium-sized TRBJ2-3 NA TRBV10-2 CASQLTGAPDTQYF TGCGCCAGTCAATTGACGGGTGCCCCAGATACGCAGTATTTT
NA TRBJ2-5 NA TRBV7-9 CASSQGRGRETQYF TGTGCCAGCAGCCAAGGTCGAGGTAGGGAGACCCAGTACTTC
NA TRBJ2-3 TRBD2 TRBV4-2 CASSQVAGGWDTQYF TGTGCCAGCAGCCAAGTCGCGGGAGGGTGGGATACGCAGTATTTT
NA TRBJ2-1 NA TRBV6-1 CASSELGGPEQFF TGTGCCAGCAGTGAACTCGGCGGACCCGAGCAGTTCTTC
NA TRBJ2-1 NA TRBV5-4 CASSLGHERSSYNEQFF TGTGCCAGCAGCTTGGGCCACGAGCGGAGCTCCTACAATGAGCAGTTCTTC
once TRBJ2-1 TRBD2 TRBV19 CASSIVSGGGSEQFF TGTGCCAGTAGTATAGTATCGGGAGGGGGTAGTGAGCAGTTCTTC
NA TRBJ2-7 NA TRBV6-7 CASSYSPSYEQYF TGTGCCAGCAGTTACTCGCCCTCCTACGAGCAGTACTTC
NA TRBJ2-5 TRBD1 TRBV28 CASSSGTGGRGEQYF TGTGCCAGCAGTTCCGGGACAGGGGGCCGAGGGGAGCAGTACTTC
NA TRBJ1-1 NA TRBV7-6 CASSLSPNPGNTEAFF TGTGCCAGCAGCTTAAGTCCCAATCCAGGGAACACTGAAGCTTTCTTT